This is a list of T cell receptor beta chains from one sample in a study of cytomegalovirus exposure and HLA in healthy donors. Profiled with immunoSEQ multiplex PCR; TCRdb holds only in-frame clones, not every one. The table records some 150,000 clones, roughly 84% of them present only once. Sequenced: PBMCs. The receptors here all came from a male donor in good health and CMV-seronegative. Both conserved end residues are part of each CDR3. D genes are given only for firm matches. Size is stated for part of the rows, as once, few or many counts, or as a class when the clone is expanded.

J gene: TRBJ1-5
clone size: -
V gene: TRBV15
D gene: -
CDR3 DNA: TGTGCCACCAGCAGAGCGGGGGTGCGGGGGGCAGGTCAGCCCCAGCATTTT
CDR3 protein: CATSRAGVRGAGQPQHF

J gene: TRBJ2-7
clone size: -
V gene: TRBV19
D gene: TRBD2
CDR3 DNA: TGTGCCAGCCAGGGACTAGCATCCTACGAGCAGTACTTC
CDR3 protein: CASQGLASYEQYF

J gene: TRBJ2-7
clone size: once
V gene: TRBV7-9
D gene: -
CDR3 DNA: TGTGCCAGCAGCCCGGGGACACCGAGCTCCTACGAGCAGTACTTC
CDR3 protein: CASSPGTPSSYEQYF

J gene: TRBJ2-1
clone size: -
V gene: TRBV6-5
D gene: TRBD2
CDR3 DNA: TGTGCCAGCGGCATAGCGGGGGGCCTCTACAATGAGCAGTTCTTC
CDR3 protein: CASGIAGGLYNEQFF

J gene: TRBJ2-1
clone size: -
V gene: TRBV21-1
D gene: -
CDR3 DNA: TGTGCCAGCAGCGGGGAGGGGGCTAGCGGGATTAAAATTGTAGGCAATGAGCAGTTCTTC
CDR3 protein: CASSGEGASGIKIVGNEQFF

J gene: TRBJ1-3
clone size: -
V gene: TRBV27
D gene: TRBD1
CDR3 DNA: TGTGCCAGCAGTTTAAAGGGGGCAGGCCAACCTTTCGGCAACACCATATATTTT
CDR3 protein: CASSLKGAGQPFGNTIYF

J gene: TRBJ2-1
clone size: -
V gene: TRBV14
D gene: TRBD2
CDR3 DNA: TGTGCCAGCAGCCAGGATAGCTTAGCGGGAGGCGTCCGAAATGAGCAGTTCTTC
CDR3 protein: CASSQDSLAGGVRNEQFF

J gene: TRBJ2-2
clone size: -
V gene: TRBV7-8
D gene: -
CDR3 DNA: TGTGCCAGCAGCCTAATAGGACAGTTCACCGGGGAGCTGTTTTTT
CDR3 protein: CASSLIGQFTGELFF

J gene: TRBJ1-2
clone size: -
V gene: TRBV7-8
D gene: TRBD1
CDR3 DNA: TGTGCCAGCAGCCCGCCGGGACAGGGAGGCTACACCTTC
CDR3 protein: CASSPPGQGGYTF

J gene: TRBJ2-7
clone size: -
V gene: TRBV9
D gene: -
CDR3 DNA: TGTGCCAGCAGCGAACGCGACTACGAGCAGTACTTC
CDR3 protein: CASSERDYEQYF

J gene: TRBJ2-2
clone size: -
V gene: TRBV7-2
D gene: -
CDR3 DNA: TGTGCCAGCAGACCTCGCGGAGAGGCGGGCCACACCGGGGAGCTGTTTTTT
CDR3 protein: CASRPRGEAGHTGELFF

J gene: TRBJ1-2
clone size: -
V gene: TRBV6-1
D gene: -
CDR3 DNA: TGTGCCAGCAGTGAAATGGACTCTACTGGCTACACCTTC
CDR3 protein: CASSEMDSTGYTF

J gene: TRBJ2-2
clone size: -
V gene: TRBV11-2
D gene: -
CDR3 DNA: TGTGCCAGCAGCTCGCGAGACAGAGTGGCGCCCGGGGAGCTGTTTTTT
CDR3 protein: CASSSRDRVAPGELFF

J gene: TRBJ2-7
clone size: few
V gene: TRBV4-3
D gene: TRBD2
CDR3 DNA: TGCGCCAGCAGCCAAGTCCTGACGCAAGCGGGAGGGCCCTACGAGCAGTACTTC
CDR3 protein: CASSQVLTQAGGPYEQYF

J gene: TRBJ1-3
clone size: -
V gene: TRBV23-1
D gene: -
CDR3 DNA: TGCGCCAGCAGTCAATGGCGGCACACCTCTGGAAACACCATATATTTT
CDR3 protein: CASSQWRHTSGNTIYF

J gene: TRBJ2-7
clone size: once
V gene: TRBV9
D gene: -
CDR3 DNA: TGTGCCAGCAGCGTCGGGTTTGTGGATCCCTACGAGCAGTACTTC
CDR3 protein: CASSVGFVDPYEQYF

J gene: TRBJ2-7
clone size: few
V gene: TRBV6-1
D gene: -
CDR3 DNA: TGTGCCAGCAGTGAAGTCGCAGGGATGAACGAGCAGTACTTC
CDR3 protein: CASSEVAGMNEQYF

J gene: TRBJ2-3
clone size: -
V gene: TRBV2
D gene: -
CDR3 DNA: TGTGCCAGCAGTGCGGAGGGACTTCTCACAGATACGCAGTATTTT
CDR3 protein: CASSAEGLLTDTQYF

J gene: TRBJ2-5
clone size: -
V gene: TRBV1
D gene: -
CDR3 DNA: TGCACCAGCAGCCAAGAGGTAGTGGAGGGATCAGAGACCCAGTACTTC
CDR3 protein: CTSSQEVVEGSETQYF

J gene: TRBJ2-3
clone size: -
V gene: TRBV10-3
D gene: TRBD1
CDR3 DNA: TGTGCCATCAGTGAGCGGGGACAGGGGCTCCTCCCGGATACGCAGTATTTT
CDR3 protein: CAISERGQGLLPDTQYF

J gene: TRBJ2-5
clone size: -
V gene: TRBV6-6
D gene: TRBD2
CDR3 DNA: TGTGCCAGCAGTTTCAACCCTAGCGGGAGGCAAGAGACCCAGTACTTC
CDR3 protein: CASSFNPSGRQETQYF

J gene: TRBJ1-1
clone size: -
V gene: TRBV19
D gene: TRBD1
CDR3 DNA: TGTGCCAGTAGTATCCCGACAGGGGGCATGAACACTGAAGCTTTCTTT
CDR3 protein: CASSIPTGGMNTEAFF

J gene: TRBJ2-7
clone size: -
V gene: TRBV5-6
D gene: -
CDR3 DNA: TGTGCCAGCAGCTCGGGGGACAGAAACGAGCAGTACTTC
CDR3 protein: CASSSGDRNEQYF